Shown below are 5 T cell receptor beta chains from a single sample sequenced in a study of PD-1 blockade in classical Hodgkin lymphoma. Time point meaning: cycle 4 day 1 (C4D1), after less than 7 weeks of nivolumab. Every patient had relapsed following autologous stem cell transplantation, and cohorts differed in brentuximab vedotin exposure. Only in-frame clones appear in the TCRdb table, and some are missing; sequencing was by immunoSEQ multiplex PCR. Here the sample spans roughly 64,000 clones, more than 80% being singletons. The sample consisted of peripheral blood mononuclear cells (PBMCs), taken before the fourth cycle of nivolumab. Receptor source: a human donor with classical Hodgkin lymphoma.

The V gene is TRBV28, the J gene TRBJ1-1; unclear D gene. The V end was cut by 2 bases, the J end by 4 bases, with 11 bases between. The CDR3 is 14 amino acids. Looked up from germline, CDR1 is MDHEN and CDR2 is SYDVKM. CDR3 DNA sequence: TGTGCCAGCAGTTTACAACGGGCCGGCACTGAAGCTTTCTTT. Its protein product is CASSLQRAGTEAFF.

CDR3 sequence reads: CASSSTLAGGPYEQYF. The CDR3 DNA reads TGTGCCAGCAGTTCTACCTTGGCGGGGGGGCCGTACGAGCAGTACTTC. The chain has TRBV28 and TRBJ2-7; 9 bases agree with TRBD2. Germline loops: CDR1 MDHEN, CDR2 SYDVKM. The J segment lost 4 bases and the V segment lost 4 bases, leaving 11 bases of the junction unmatched. The CDR3 sequence is 16 residues long.

The V call is TRBV9, the J call TRBJ1-2; D remains unclear. Trimming shortened V by 3 bases and J by 4 bases, and 10 bases separated the two germline ends. CDR1 is SGDLS and CDR2 is YYNGEE in the germline V gene. The CDR3 totals 13 residues. The CDR3 bases are TGTGCCAGCAGCGCTCCGAGCGGCTATGGCTACACCTTC. Its translation: CASSAPSGYGYTF.

J is TRBJ1-2 and V is TRBV28; 9 positions match TRBD1. The J segment lost 4 bases and the V segment lost 6 bases, leaving 3 bases of the junction unmatched. The CDR3 covers 13 residues. Looked up from germline, CDR1 is MDHEN and CDR2 is SYDVKM. CDR3 sequence reads: CASRQGAIYGYTF. CDR3 bases: TGTGCCAGCAGACAGGGGGCCATCTATGGCTACACCTTC.

As DNA, the CDR3 is TGTGCCAGCAGCCCCAGCAGGGAGACCCAGTACTTC. Protein product: CASSPSRETQYF. The rearrangement links TRBV11-1 to TRBJ2-5; the D is unclear. The germline gives CDR1 SGHAT, CDR2 FQDESV (reference sequence). V was cut by 5 bases and J by 5 bases, with 9 bases left in between. CDR3 length: 12 residues. Together with reference TRBV11-1 and TRBJ2-5, the CDR3 gives the full variable domain: EAEVAQSPRYKITEKSQAVAFWCDPISGHATLYWYRQILGQGPELLVQFQDESVVDDSQLPKDRFSAERLKGVDSTLKIQPAELGDSAMYLCASSPSRETQYFGPGTRLLVL.